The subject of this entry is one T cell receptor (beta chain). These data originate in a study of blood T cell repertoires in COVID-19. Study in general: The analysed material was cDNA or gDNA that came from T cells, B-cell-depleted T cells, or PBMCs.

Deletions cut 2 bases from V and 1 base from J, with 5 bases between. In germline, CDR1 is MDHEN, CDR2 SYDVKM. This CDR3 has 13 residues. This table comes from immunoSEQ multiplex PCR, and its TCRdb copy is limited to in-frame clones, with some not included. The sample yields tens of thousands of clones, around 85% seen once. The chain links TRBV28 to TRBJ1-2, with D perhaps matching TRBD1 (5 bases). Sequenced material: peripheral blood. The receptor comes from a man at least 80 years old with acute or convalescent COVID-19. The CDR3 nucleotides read TGTGCCAGCAGTTTACAGGGTAACTATGGCTACACCTTC. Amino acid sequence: CASSLQGNYGYTF.